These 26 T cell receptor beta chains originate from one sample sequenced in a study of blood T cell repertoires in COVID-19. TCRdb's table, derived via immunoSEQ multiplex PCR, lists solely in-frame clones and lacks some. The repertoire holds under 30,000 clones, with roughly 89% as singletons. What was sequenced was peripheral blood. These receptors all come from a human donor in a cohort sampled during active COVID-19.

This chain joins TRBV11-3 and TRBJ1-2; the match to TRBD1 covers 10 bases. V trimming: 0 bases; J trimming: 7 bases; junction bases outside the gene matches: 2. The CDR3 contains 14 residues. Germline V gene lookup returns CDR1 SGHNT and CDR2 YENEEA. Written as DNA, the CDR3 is TGTGCCAGCAGCTTAGATGGGACAGGGGCTGGCTACACCTTC. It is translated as CASSLDGTGAGYTF.

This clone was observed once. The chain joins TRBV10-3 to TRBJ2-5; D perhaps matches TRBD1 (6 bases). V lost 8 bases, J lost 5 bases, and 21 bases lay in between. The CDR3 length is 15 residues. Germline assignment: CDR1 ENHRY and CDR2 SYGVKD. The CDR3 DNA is TGTGCCATCGCCCGAGTCACAGGGACGACGGAGACCCAGTACTTC. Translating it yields CAIARVTGTTETQYF.

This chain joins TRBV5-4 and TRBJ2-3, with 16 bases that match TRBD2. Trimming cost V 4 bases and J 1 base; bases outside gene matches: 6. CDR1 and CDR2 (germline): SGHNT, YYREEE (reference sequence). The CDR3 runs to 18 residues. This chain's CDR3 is CASSQGLAGGRGTDTQYF. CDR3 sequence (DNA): TGTGCCAGCAGCCAGGGACTAGCGGGAGGGAGGGGCACAGATACGCAGTATTTT. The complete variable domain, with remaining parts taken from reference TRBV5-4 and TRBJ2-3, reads ETGVTQSPTHLIKTRGQQVTLRCSSQSGHNTVSWYQQALGQGPQFIFQYYREEENGRGNFPPRFSGLQFPNYSSELNVNALELDDSALYLCASSQGLAGGRGTDTQYFGPGTRLTVL.

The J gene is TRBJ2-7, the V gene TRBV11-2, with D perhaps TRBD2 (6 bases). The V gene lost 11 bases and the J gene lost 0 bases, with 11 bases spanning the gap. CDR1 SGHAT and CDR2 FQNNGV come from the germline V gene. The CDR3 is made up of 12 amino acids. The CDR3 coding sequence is TGTGCCGTGGGGGGAAGCTCCTACGAGCAGTACTTC. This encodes CAVGGSSYEQYF.

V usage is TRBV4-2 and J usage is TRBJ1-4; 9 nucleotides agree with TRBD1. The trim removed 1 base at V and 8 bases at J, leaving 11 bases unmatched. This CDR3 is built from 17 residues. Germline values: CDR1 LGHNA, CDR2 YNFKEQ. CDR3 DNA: TGTGCCAGCAGCCAAGGCACCCTGGGACAGGGTCGGGAAAAACTGTTTTTT. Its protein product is CASSQGTLGQGREKLFF.

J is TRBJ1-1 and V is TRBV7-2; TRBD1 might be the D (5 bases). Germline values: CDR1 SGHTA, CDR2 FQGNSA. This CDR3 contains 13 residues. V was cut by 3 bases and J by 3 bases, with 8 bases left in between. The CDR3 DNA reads TGTGCCAGCAGCTTGGGGGGGGACACTGAAGCTTTCTTT. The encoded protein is CASSLGGDTEAFF.

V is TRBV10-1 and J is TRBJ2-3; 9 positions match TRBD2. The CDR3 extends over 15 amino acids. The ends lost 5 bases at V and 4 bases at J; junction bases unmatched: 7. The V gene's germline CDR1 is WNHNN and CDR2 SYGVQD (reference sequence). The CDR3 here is CASSMGLARPDTQYF. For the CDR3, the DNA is TGCGCCAGCAGTATGGGACTAGCTAGGCCAGATACGCAGTATTTT.

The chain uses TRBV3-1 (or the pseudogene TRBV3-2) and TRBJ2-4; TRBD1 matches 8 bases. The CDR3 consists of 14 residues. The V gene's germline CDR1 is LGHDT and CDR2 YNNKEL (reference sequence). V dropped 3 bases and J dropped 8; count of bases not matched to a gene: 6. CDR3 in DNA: TGTGCCAGCAGCCACGGACAGGGTAGGGACATTCAGTACTTC. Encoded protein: CASSHGQGRDIQYF.

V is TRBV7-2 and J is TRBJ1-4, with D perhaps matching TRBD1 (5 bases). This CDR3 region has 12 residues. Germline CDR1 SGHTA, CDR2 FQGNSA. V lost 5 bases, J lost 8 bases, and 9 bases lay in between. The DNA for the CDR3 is TGTGCCAGCAGCCTCGGGGGGGAAAAACTGTTTTTT. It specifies CASSLGGEKLFF.

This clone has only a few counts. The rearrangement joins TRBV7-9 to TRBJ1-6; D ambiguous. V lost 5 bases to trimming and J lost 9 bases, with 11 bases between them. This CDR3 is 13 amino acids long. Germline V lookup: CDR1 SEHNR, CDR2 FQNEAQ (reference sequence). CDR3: CASSRVEGSPLHF. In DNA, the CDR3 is TGTGCCAGCAGCCGAGTTGAGGGTTCACCCCTCCACTTT.

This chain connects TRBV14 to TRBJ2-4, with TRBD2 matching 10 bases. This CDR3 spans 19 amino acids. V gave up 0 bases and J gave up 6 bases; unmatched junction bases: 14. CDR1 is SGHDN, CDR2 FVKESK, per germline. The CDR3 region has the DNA TGTGCCAGCAGCCAAGATGAGGGGGCTAGCGGGAGTCGGGCAAACATTCAGTACTTC. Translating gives CASSQDEGASGSRANIQYF.

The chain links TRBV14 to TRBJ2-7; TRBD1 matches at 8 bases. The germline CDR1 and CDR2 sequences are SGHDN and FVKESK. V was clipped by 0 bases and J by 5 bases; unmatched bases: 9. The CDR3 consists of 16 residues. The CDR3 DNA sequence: TGTGCCAGCAGCCAAGACGTACAGGGGGATTTAAACGAGCAGTACTTC. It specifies CASSQDVQGDLNEQYF. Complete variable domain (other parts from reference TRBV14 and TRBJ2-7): EAGVTQFPSHSVIEKGQTVTLRCDPISGHDNLYWYRRVMGKEIKFLLHFVKESKQDESGMPNNRFLAERTGGTYSTLKVQPAELEDSGVYFCASSQDVQGDLNEQYFGPGTRLTVT.

Here the CDR3 DNA reads TGTGCCAGCAGTCCGACGACAGGGGGCTACGAGCAGTACTTC. This codes for CASSPTTGGYEQYF. The gene calls are TRBV27 and TRBJ2-7, with 9 bases matching TRBD1. The CDR3 contains 14 residues. Losses at the gene ends were 5 bases for V and 3 bases for J; bases not matched to a gene: 5. The V gene's germline CDR1 is MNHEY and CDR2 SMNVEV (reference sequence).

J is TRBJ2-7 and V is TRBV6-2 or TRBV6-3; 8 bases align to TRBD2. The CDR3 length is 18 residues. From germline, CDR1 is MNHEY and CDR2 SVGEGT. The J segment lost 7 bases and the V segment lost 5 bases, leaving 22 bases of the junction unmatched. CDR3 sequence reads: CASSSWSGRTYVGVEQYF. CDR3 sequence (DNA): TGTGCCAGCAGTAGCTGGAGCGGGAGAACCTACGTGGGCGTTGAGCAGTACTTC.

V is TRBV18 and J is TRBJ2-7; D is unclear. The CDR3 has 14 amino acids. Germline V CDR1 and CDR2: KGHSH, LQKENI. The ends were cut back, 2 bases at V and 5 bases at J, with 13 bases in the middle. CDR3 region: CASSPFGSHDEQYF. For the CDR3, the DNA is TGTGCCAGCTCACCATTCGGGTCACACGACGAGCAGTACTTC.

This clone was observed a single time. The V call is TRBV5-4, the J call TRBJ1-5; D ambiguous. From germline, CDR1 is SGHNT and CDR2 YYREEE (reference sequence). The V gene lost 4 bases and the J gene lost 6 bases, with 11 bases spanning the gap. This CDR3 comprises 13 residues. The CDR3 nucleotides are TGTGCCAGCAGCAGCGACCCGGGTCAGCCCCAGCATTTT. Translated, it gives CASSSDPGQPQHF.

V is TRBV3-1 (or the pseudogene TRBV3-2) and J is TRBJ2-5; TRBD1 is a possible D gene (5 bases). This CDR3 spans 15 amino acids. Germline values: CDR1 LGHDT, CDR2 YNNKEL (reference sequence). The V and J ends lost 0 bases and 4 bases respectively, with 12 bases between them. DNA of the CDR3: TGTGCCAGCAGCCAAGATGTGGGGCCCGGAGAGACCCAGTACTTC. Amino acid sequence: CASSQDVGPGETQYF.

The CDR3 region is CASSLPPSRGGTDTQYF. As DNA, the CDR3 is TGTGCCAGCAGTTTACCCCCAAGCCGGGGTGGGACAGATACGCAGTATTTT. V gene TRBV27 combines with J gene TRBJ2-3; D is perhaps TRBD2 (5 bases). The length of the CDR3 is 17 residues. Germline CDR1 is MNHEY and CDR2 is SMNVEV (reference sequence). V lost 2 bases, J lost 3 bases, and 18 bases lay in between.

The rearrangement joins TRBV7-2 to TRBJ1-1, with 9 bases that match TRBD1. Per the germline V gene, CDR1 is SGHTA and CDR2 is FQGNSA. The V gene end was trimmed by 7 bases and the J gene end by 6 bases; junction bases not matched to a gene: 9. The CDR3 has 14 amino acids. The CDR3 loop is CASNDRGGSAEAFF. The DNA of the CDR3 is TGTGCCAGCAACGACAGGGGGGGATCGGCTGAAGCTTTCTTT.

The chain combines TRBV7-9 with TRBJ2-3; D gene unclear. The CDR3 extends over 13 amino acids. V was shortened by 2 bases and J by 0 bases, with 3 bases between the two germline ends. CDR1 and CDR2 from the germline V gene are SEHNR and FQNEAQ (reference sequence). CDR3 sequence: CASSLSSTDTQYF. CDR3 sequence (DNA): TGTGCCAGCAGCTTATCTAGCACAGATACGCAGTATTTT.

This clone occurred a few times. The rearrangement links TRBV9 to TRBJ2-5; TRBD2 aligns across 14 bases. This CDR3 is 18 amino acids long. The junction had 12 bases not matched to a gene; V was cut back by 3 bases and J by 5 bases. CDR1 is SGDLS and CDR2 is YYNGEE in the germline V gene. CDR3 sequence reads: CASSGGSTSGRAGETQYF. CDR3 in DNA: TGTGCCAGCAGCGGAGGATCGACTAGCGGGAGGGCCGGGGAGACCCAGTACTTC.

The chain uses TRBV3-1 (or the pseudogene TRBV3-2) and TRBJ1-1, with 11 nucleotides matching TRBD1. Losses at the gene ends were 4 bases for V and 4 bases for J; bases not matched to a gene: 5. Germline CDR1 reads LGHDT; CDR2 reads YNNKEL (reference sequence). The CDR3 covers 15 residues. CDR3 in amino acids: CASSPWDRGGTEAFF. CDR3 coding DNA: TGTGCCAGCAGCCCGTGGGACAGGGGGGGCACTGAAGCTTTCTTT.

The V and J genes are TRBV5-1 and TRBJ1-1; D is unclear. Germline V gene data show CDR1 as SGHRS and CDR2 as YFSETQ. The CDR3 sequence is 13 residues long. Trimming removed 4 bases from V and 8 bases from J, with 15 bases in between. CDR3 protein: CASSLYTGREAFF. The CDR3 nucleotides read TGCGCCAGCAGCCTGTACACCGGGAGAGAAGCTTTCTTT.

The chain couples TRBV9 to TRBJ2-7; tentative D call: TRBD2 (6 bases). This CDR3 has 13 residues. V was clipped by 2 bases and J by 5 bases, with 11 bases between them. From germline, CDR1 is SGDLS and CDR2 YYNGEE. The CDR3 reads CASSVRGNDEQYF. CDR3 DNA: TGTGCCAGCAGCGTCCGGGGGAACGACGAGCAGTACTTC.

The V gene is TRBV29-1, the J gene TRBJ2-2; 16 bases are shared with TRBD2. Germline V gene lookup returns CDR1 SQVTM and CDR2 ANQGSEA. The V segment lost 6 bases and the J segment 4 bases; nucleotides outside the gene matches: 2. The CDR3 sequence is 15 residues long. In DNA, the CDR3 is TGCAGCGTCGGGACTAGCGGGGGGGCCACCGGGGAGCTGTTTTTT. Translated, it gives CSVGTSGGATGELFF.

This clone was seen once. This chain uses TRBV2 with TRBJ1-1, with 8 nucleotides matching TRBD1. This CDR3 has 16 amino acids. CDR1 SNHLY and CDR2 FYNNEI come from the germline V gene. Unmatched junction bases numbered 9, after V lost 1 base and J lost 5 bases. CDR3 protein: CASSEERQGLGTEAFF. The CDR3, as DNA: TGTGCCAGCAGTGAAGAAAGACAGGGGCTAGGGACTGAAGCTTTCTTT.